This T cell receptor beta chain was sequenced for a study of T-cell reconstitution after alpha-beta-depleted transplantation in children. In germline, CDR1 is DFQATT, CDR2 SNEGSKA (reference sequence). The junction had 5 bases not matched to a gene; V was cut back by 6 bases and J by 0 bases. The CDR3 is 13 amino acids. Preparation of the TCRbeta library used unique molecular identifiers. TCRdb fed the PCR reads into MiXCR, producing one record per CDR3 protein. The profile shows about 440,000 distinct CDR3 sequences, roughly 43% of them singletons. Study observations and caveats: Several hundred rapidly expanded clones from non-depleted graft cells reportedly supplied alpha-beta T cells about two months post-transplant.

Comment on this clonotype: The antigen is undetermined.

This clonotype was obtained from a girl aged 2 to 10 with aplastic anemia, due to receive a stem cell transplant. This chain links TRBV20-1 with TRBJ2-7, with 7 bases that match TRBD1. The sequenced sample was PBMCs, obtained before TCRalphabeta/CD19-depleted stem cell transplant. The CDR3 here is CSARGTASYEQYF. CDR3 coding DNA: TGCAGTGCCAGGGGGACAGCCTCCTACGAGCAGTACTTC.